Included here is one T cell receptor (beta chain) sequence, with context. Under the authors' procedure: Estimation of nucleated cell counts was performed using reference gene primer amplification. Generated by immunoSEQ multiplex PCR, the TCRdb table keeps only in-frame clones and is missing some. That table supplies the V and J calls and clone size; D and trimming were determined from the DNA. The sample has 88,000 or so clones, roughly 87% seen once. The length of the CDR3 is 15 residues. Trimming at V came to 6 bases and at J to 1 base, leaving 7 bases not matched to a gene. Germline V gives CDR1 MDHEN, CDR2 SYDVKM. The data originate from a study of blood T cell repertoires in COVID-19. Across the whole study: The United States, Italy and Spain were the sources of the acute and convalescent COVID-19 samples. T cells, B-cell-depleted T cells, or PBMCs supplied cDNA or gDNA.

Sequenced: peripheral blood. The rearrangement links TRBV28 to TRBJ1-1; 8 bases match TRBD1. The receptor was derived from a man older than 75 with acute or convalescent COVID-19. CDR3 amino acids: CASSQGAWGNTEAFF. Here the CDR3 DNA reads TGTGCCAGCAGCCAGGGGGCGTGGGGGAACACTGAAGCTTTCTTT.